This TCR beta chain was sequenced in a study of shared clonotypes between healthy human individuals. Study details: Aged 18 to 49, the donors were a couple of women and a few men. Per donor, three plates held CD4 naive cells, three held CD4 memory, two held CD8 naive and one held CD8 memory.

Regarding this clone: Its antigen is as yet unknown.

TCRdb's table, derived via immunoSEQ multiplex PCR, lists solely in-frame clones and lacks some. This sample carries 2 million to 2.5 million clones, around 95% of them seen once, and the ten largest clones take about 0.13%. Study-wide findings and caveats: A handful of donors had roughly 5% of their naive CD4 clonotypes in common. Naive subsets usually exceeded memory subsets in estimated richness.

Germline CDR1 is SNHLY and CDR2 is FYNNEI. This CDR3 comprises 12 residues. Deletions cut 8 bases from V and 3 bases from J, with 10 bases between. The specimen sequenced was naive CD4+ T cells sorted from blood. Subset denoted: CD45RA+ positively selected. J is TRBJ1-1 and V is TRBV2, with D possibly being TRBD1 (5 bases). The source of this sequence is a man aged 18 to 29 in good health. CDR3 coding DNA: TGTGCCAGCGGGACGTTTGACACTGAAGCTTTCTTT. Amino acid sequence: CASGTFDTEAFF. The complete variable domain, with remaining parts taken from reference TRBV2 and TRBJ1-1, reads EPEVTQTPSHQVTQMGQEVILRCVPISNHLYFYWYRQILGQKVEFLVSFYNNEISEKSEIFDDQFSVERPDGSNFTLKIRSTKLEDSAMYFCASGTFDTEAFFGQGTRLTVV.